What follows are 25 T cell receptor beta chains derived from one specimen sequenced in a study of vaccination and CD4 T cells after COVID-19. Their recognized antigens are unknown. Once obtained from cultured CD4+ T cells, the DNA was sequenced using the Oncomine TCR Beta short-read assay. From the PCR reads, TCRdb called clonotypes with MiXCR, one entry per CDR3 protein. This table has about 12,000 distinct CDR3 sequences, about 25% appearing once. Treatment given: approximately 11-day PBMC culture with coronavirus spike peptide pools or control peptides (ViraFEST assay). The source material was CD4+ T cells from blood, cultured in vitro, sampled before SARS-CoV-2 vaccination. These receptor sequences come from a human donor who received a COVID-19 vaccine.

CDR3 residues: CASSEGPRYEQYF. In DNA, the CDR3 is TGTGCCAGCAGTGAAGGTCCTCGCTACGAGCAGTACTTC. The chain employs TRBV2 and TRBJ2-7; D gene uncertain. V was shortened by 1 base and J by 3 bases, with 7 bases between the two germline ends. This CDR3 spans 13 amino acids. Germline assignment: CDR1 SNHLY and CDR2 FYNNEI.

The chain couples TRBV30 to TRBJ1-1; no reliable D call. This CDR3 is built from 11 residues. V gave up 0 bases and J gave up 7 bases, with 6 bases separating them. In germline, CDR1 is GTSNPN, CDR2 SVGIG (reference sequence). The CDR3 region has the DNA TGTGCCTGGAGTGTACGCAGTGAAGCTTTCTTT. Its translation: CAWSVRSEAFF.

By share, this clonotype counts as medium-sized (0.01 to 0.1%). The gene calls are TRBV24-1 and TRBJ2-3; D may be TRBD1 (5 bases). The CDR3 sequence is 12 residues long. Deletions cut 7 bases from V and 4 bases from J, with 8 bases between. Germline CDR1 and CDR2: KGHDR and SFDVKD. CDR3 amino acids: CATSQGADTQYF. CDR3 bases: TGTGCCACCAGCCAGGGCGCAGATACGCAGTATTTT.

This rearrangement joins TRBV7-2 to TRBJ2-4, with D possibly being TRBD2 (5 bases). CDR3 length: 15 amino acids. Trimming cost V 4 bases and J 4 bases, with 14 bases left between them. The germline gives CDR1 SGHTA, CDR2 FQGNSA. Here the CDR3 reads CASSSQAAQKNIQYF. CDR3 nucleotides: TGTGCCAGCAGCTCTCAAGCGGCTCAGAAAAACATTCAGTACTTC.

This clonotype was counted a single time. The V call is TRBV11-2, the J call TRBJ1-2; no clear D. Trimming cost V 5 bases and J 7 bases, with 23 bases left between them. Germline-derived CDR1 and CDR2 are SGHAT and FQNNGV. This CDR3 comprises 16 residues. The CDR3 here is CASSVVRRQTLSGYTF. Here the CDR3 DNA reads TGTGCCAGCAGCGTAGTGCGGCGGCAGACCCTAAGTGGCTACACCTTC.

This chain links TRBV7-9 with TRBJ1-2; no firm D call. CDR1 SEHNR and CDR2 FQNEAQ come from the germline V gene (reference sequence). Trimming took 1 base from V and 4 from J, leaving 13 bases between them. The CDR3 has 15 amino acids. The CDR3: CASSLDGPGLYGYTF. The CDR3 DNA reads TGTGCCAGCAGCTTAGACGGTCCAGGACTCTATGGCTACACCTTC.

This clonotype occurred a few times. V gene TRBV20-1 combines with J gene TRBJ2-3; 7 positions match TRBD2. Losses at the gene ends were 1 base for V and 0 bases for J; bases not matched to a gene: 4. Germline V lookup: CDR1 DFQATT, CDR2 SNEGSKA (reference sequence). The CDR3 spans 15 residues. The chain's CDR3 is CSARAGRDSTDTQYF. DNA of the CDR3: TGCAGTGCTAGAGCAGGGAGGGATAGCACAGATACGCAGTATTTT.

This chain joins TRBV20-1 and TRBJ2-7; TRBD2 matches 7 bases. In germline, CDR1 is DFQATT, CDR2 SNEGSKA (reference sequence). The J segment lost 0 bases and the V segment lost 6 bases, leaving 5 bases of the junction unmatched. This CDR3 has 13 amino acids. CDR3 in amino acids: CSAEGGSSYEQYF. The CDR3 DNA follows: TGCAGTGCAGAGGGCGGGAGCTCCTACGAGCAGTACTTC.

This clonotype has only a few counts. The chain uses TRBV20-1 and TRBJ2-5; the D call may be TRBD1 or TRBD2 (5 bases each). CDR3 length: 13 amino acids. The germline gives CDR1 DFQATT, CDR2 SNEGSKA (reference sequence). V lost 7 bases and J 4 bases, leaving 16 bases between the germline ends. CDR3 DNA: TGCAGTGTCAGAGGGGCGAGAGGAGAGACCCAGTACTTC. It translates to CSVRGARGETQYF.

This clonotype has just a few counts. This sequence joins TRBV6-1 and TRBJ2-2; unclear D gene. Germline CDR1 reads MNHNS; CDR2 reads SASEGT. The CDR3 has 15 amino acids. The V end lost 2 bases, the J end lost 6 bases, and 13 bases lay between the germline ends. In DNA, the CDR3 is TGTGCCAGCAGTGAAACCCTGGGCCCCTCCGGGGAGCTGTTTTTT. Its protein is CASSETLGPSGELFF.

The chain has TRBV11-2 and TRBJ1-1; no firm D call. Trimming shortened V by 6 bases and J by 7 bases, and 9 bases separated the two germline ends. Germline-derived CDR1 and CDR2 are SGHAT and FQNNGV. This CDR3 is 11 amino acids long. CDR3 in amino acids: CASSREGEAFF. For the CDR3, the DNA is TGTGCCAGCAGTCGAGAGGGTGAAGCTTTCTTT.

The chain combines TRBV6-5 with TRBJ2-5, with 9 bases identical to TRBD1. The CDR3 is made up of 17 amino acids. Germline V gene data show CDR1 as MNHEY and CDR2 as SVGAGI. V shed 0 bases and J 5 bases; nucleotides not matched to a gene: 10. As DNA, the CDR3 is TGTGCCAGCAGTTACTCCACCAGACAGGGGGTTGAGGAGACCCAGTACTTC. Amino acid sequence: CASSYSTRQGVEETQYF.

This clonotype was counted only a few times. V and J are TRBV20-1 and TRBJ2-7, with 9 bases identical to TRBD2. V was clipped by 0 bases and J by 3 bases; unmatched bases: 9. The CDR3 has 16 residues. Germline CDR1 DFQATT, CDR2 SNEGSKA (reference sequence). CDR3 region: CSARDHARGGLYEQYF. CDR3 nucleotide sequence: TGCAGTGCTAGAGATCACGCGCGGGGGGGTCTCTACGAGCAGTACTTC.

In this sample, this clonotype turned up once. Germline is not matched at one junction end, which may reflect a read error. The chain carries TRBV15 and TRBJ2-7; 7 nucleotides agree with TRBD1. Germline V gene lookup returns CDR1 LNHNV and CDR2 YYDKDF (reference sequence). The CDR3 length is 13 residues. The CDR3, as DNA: TGTGCCGCCAGGGCAGGGGGAGTCTACGAGCAGTACTTC. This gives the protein CAARAGGVYEQYF. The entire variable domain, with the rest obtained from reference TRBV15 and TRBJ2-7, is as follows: DAMVIQNPRYQVTQFGKPVTLSCSQTLNHNVMYWYQQKSSQAPKLLFHYYDKDFNNEADTPDNFQSRRPNTSFCFLDIRSPGLGDTAMYLCAARAGGVYEQYFGPGTRLTVT.

DNA of the CDR3: TGCGCCAGCAGCTTAGGGACTAGCGGGGGGGCCGGTCGGACAAAGACCCAGTACTTC. This translates into CASSLGTSGGAGRTKTQYF. The V gene is TRBV5-1, the J gene TRBJ2-5; 16 positions match TRBD2. This CDR3 has 19 residues. The germline CDR1 and CDR2 sequences are SGHRS and YFSETQ. V shed 2 bases, J shed 6 bases, and the junction held 13 bases outside the gene matches.

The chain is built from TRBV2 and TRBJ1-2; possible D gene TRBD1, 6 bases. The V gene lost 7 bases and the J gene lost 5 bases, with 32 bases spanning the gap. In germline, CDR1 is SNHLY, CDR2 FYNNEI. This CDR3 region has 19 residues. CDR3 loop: CASILGGVNPPAGLYGYTF. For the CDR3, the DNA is TGTGCCAGCATATTAGGGGGGGTGAATCCACCAGCGGGGTTATATGGCTACACCTTC.

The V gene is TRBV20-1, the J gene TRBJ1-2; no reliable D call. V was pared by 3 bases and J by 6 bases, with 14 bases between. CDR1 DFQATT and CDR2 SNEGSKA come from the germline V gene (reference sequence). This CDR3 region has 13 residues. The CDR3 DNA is TGCAGTGCTAGCCTGGCCCCAAGGAATGGCTACACCTTC. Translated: CSASLAPRNGYTF.

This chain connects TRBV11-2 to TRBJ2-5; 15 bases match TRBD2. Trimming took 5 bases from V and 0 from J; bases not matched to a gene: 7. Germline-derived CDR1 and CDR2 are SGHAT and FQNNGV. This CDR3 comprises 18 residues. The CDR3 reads CASSPPRTSGGDQETQYF. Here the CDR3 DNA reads TGTGCCAGCAGCCCACCCCGGACTAGCGGGGGGGACCAAGAGACCCAGTACTTC. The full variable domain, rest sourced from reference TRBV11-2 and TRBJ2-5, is EAGVAQSPRYKIIEKRQSVAFWCNPISGHATLYWYQQILGQGPKLLIQFQNNGVVDDSQLPKDRFSAERLKGVDSTLKIQPAKLEDSAVYLCASSPPRTSGGDQETQYFGPGTRLLVL.

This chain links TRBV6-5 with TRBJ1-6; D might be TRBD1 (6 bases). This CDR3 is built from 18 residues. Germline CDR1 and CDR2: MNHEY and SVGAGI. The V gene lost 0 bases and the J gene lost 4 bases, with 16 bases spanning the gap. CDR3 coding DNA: TGTGCCAGCAGTTACTCGATCAGGGGCGGTATTTATAATTCACCCCTCCACTTT. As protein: CASSYSIRGGIYNSPLHF.

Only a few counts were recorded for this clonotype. The DNA of the CDR3 is TGTGCCAGCACCGGGACTAGCGGGGGCCCGAGCTCCTACAATGAGCAGTTCTTC. Translated: CASTGTSGGPSSYNEQFF. The rearrangement joins TRBV5-8 to TRBJ2-1, with 14 nucleotides matching TRBD2. The CDR3 sequence is 18 residues long. Germline CDR1 is SGHTS and CDR2 is YDEGEE. V trimming: 6 bases; J trimming: 0 bases; junction bases outside the gene matches: 8.

For the CDR3, the DNA is TGCAGTGCGACAGGACTAGCGGGGGCACCATCTTACAATGAGCAGTTCTTC. Its protein is CSATGLAGAPSYNEQFF. The V gene is TRBV20-1, the J gene TRBJ2-1, with 13 nucleotides matching TRBD2. The germline V gene has CDR1 DFQATT and CDR2 SNEGSKA (reference sequence). Germline trimming cut 6 bases from V and 4 bases from J; bases unmatched to any gene: 12. This CDR3 spans 17 amino acids.

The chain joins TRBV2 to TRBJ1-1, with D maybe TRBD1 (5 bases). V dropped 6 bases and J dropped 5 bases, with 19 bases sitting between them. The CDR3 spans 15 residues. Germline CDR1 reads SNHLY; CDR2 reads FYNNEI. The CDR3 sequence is CASSPTTDGTTEAFF. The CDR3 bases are TGTGCCAGCAGCCCAACGACAGATGGGACGACTGAAGCTTTCTTT. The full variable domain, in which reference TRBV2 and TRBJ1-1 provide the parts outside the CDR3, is EPEVTQTPSHQVTQMGQEVILRCVPISNHLYFYWYRQILGQKVEFLVSFYNNEISEKSEIFDDQFSVERPDGSNFTLKIRSTKLEDSAMYFCASSPTTDGTTEAFFGQGTRLTVV.

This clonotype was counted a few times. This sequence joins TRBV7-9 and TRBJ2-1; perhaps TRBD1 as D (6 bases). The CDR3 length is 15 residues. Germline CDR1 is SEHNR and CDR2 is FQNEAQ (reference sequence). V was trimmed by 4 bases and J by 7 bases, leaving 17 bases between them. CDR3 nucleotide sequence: TGTGCCAGCAGCTCCCCTTACAACACAGGGAATGAGCAGTTCTTC. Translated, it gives CASSSPYNTGNEQFF.

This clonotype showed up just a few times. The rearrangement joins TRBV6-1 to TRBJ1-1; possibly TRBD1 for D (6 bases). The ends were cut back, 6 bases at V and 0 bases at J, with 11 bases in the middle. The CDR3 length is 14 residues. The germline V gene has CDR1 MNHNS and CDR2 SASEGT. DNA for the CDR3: TGTGCCAGCAGAACCGACAGGATGAACACTGAAGCTTTCTTT. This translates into CASRTDRMNTEAFF.

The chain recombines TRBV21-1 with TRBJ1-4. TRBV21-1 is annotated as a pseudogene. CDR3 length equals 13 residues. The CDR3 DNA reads TGTGCCAGCAGCAAAGGGGTTAATGAAAAACTGTTTTTT. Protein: CASSKGVNEKLFF.